Below are 8 T cell receptor beta chains sequenced from a single sample in a study of blood T cell repertoires in COVID-19. The method was immunoSEQ multiplex PCR; TCRdb's version includes in-frame clones alone and lacks a portion of them. Here the sample spans some 300,000 clones, about 90% being singletons. The sequencing sample was made of peripheral blood. The source is a woman between 50 and 59 years old with COVID-19, enrolled during active disease.

A single count supports this clone. The J gene is TRBJ2-7, the V gene TRBV6-5, with 10 bases identical to TRBD1. CDR1 and CDR2 from the germline V gene are MNHEY and SVGAGI. The CDR3 is made up of 15 amino acids. V gave up 6 bases and J gave up 2 bases; unmatched junction bases: 7. This chain's CDR3 is CASRNRDRGTYEQYF. The CDR3 DNA is TGTGCCAGCAGGAACCGGGACAGGGGAACCTACGAGCAGTACTTC.

This clone came up a few times. The chain combines TRBV28 with TRBJ2-7; 9 bases line up with TRBD2. The CDR3 sequence is 17 residues long. From germline, CDR1 is MDHEN and CDR2 SYDVKM. V lost 6 bases, J lost 3 bases, and 15 bases stayed unmatched. The CDR3 spells CASRVGIAGDPYYEQYF. CDR3 DNA: TGTGCCAGCAGGGTTGGGATAGCGGGAGACCCCTACTACGAGCAGTACTTC.

This clone was counted a single time. V and J are TRBV7-2 and TRBJ2-5; 13 bases line up with TRBD2. J was trimmed by 7 bases and V by 5 bases; bases with no gene match: 7. CDR3 size: 15 residues. Per the germline V gene, CDR1 is SGHTA and CDR2 is FQGNSA. The CDR3 loop is CASSPGTSGIATQYF. The CDR3 DNA reads TGTGCCAGCAGCCCCGGGACTAGCGGGATTGCGACCCAGTACTTC.

This chain links TRBV7-3 with TRBJ2-2; 8 bases map to TRBD2. From germline, CDR1 is SGHTA and CDR2 FQGTGA. This CDR3 region has 20 residues. The ends lost 5 bases at V and 3 bases at J; junction bases unmatched: 20. The CDR3 sequence: CASSPYPNQSGSKDTGELFF. The CDR3 DNA reads TGTGCCAGCAGCCCCTACCCCAATCAGAGCGGGAGCAAGGACACCGGGGAGCTGTTTTTT.

V and J are TRBV19 and TRBJ1-5; D gene uncertain. The V and J ends lost 6 bases and 6 bases respectively, with 12 bases between them. This CDR3 has 13 amino acids. In germline, CDR1 is LNHDA, CDR2 SQIVND (reference sequence). The DNA of the CDR3 is TGTGCCAGTAGCCGCCAGACTGCTCAGCCCCAGCATTTT. Its translation: CASSRQTAQPQHF.

The chain links TRBV14 to TRBJ2-3, with 10 bases fitting TRBD2. J gave up 0 bases and V 3 bases, and 3 bases lay outside the gene matches. Germline assignment: CDR1 SGHDN and CDR2 FVKESK. The CDR3 loop spans 16 amino acids. CDR3 residues: CASSHIAGGSTDTQYF. DNA for the CDR3: TGTGCCAGCAGCCATATAGCGGGGGGAAGCACAGATACGCAGTATTTT.

This sequence joins TRBV5-1 and TRBJ2-7; 10 bases are shared with TRBD2. The junction had 4 bases not matched to a gene; V was cut back by 0 bases and J by 7 bases. CDR3 length equals 14 residues. Looked up from germline, CDR1 is SGHRS and CDR2 is YFSETQ. CDR3 nucleotides: TGCGCCAGCAGCTTGGCTAGCGGGAGTAAAGAGCAGTACTTC. It codes for CASSLASGSKEQYF.

This chain uses TRBV7-9 with TRBJ2-5; 9 bases line up with TRBD1. V gave up 6 bases and J gave up 5 bases; unmatched junction bases: 10. The CDR3 has 15 amino acids. The germline CDR1 and CDR2 sequences are SEHNR and FQNEAQ (reference sequence). The CDR3 is CASRNRDRAGETQYF. In nucleotides, the CDR3 is TGTGCCAGCAGAAACCGGGACAGGGCTGGGGAGACCCAGTACTTC.